These 30 T cell receptor beta chains were all obtained from the same sample, sequenced in a study of T cell repertoires and HLA-DP antigens. Their antigen targets remain unknown. Sequencing used immunoSEQ multiplex PCR; TCRdb keeps in-frame clones, though not all of them. Of roughly 120,000 clones in the sample, approximately 92% are singletons; the top ten hold about 0.27%. Sequenced sample: CD4+ T cells from PBMCs. The receptor set was obtained from a woman in her late teens or twenties in good health and CMV-seronegative.

V usage is TRBV19 and J usage is TRBJ1-2; perhaps TRBD1 as D (6 bases). Looked up from germline, CDR1 is LNHDA and CDR2 is SQIVND (reference sequence). This CDR3 contains 13 residues. V dropped 3 bases and J dropped 6 bases, with 11 bases sitting between them. This chain's CDR3 is CASSMAQGNGYTF. CDR3 coding DNA: TGTGCCAGTAGTATGGCGCAGGGGAATGGCTACACCTTC. Looking up the rest from reference TRBV19 and TRBJ1-2 gives the full variable domain: DGGITQSPKYLFRKEGQNVTLSCEQNLNHDAMYWYRQDPGQGLRLIYYSQIVNDFQKGDIAEGYSVSREKKESFPLTVTSAQKNPTAFYLCASSMAQGNGYTFGSGTRLTVV.

The chain combines TRBV11-1 with TRBJ2-1; TRBD1 matches at 7 bases. Germline V gene lookup returns CDR1 SGHAT and CDR2 FQDESV (reference sequence). This CDR3 has 12 amino acids. Trimming took 6 bases from V and 8 from J; bases not matched to a gene: 4. The CDR3 loop reads CASRRTGDEQFF. The DNA for the CDR3 is TGTGCCAGCAGACGCACAGGGGATGAGCAGTTCTTC.

The chain couples TRBV6-4 to TRBJ1-1; TRBD1 aligns across 7 bases. CDR1 and CDR2 from the germline V gene are MRHNA and SNTAGT. The CDR3 is 14 residues long. Losses at the gene ends were 1 base for V and 6 bases for J; bases not matched to a gene: 5. The chain's CDR3 is CASSDYTGASEAFF. Written as DNA, the CDR3 is TGTGCCAGCAGTGACTACACAGGGGCTTCTGAAGCTTTCTTT.

The rearrangement uses TRBV27 and TRBJ1-2; perhaps TRBD1 as D (5 bases). The CDR3 has 13 amino acids. The germline V gene encodes CDR1 MNHEY and CDR2 SMNVEV (reference sequence). V was shortened by 0 bases and J by 8 bases, with 10 bases between the two germline ends. In nucleotides, the CDR3 is TGTGCCAGCAGTTTATCGGGGCTACCGGGCTACACCTTC. The encoded protein is CASSLSGLPGYTF.

J is TRBJ2-5 and V is TRBV15; possible D gene TRBD1, 5 bases. This CDR3 region has 15 residues. Germline CDR1 is LNHNV and CDR2 is YYDKDF (reference sequence). V lost 0 bases and J lost 5, with 13 bases in between. CDR3 DNA sequence: TGTGCCACCAGCAGAGATCGTGGGGCTGGGGAGACCCAGTACTTC. It yields the protein CATSRDRGAGETQYF.

This chain connects TRBV27 to TRBJ2-5, with D perhaps TRBD1 (6 bases). This CDR3 has 17 amino acids. The V gene's germline CDR1 is MNHEY and CDR2 SMNVEV (reference sequence). The V gene lost 3 bases and the J gene lost 1 base, with 18 bases spanning the gap. The CDR3: CASSLQGRQALQETQYF. CDR3 nucleotides: TGTGCCAGCAGTTTGCAGGGGAGACAGGCTCTCCAAGAGACCCAGTACTTC.

This clone was counted a single time. The rearrangement joins TRBV11-2 to TRBJ2-1, with no clear D. The germline V and J ends were trimmed by 2 bases and 0 bases, with 11 bases remaining between them. From germline, CDR1 is SGHAT and CDR2 FQNNGV. The CDR3 is 16 residues long. The CDR3 here is CASSLLGQSSYNEQFF. CDR3 sequence (DNA): TGTGCCAGCAGCTTACTTGGGCAGAGCTCCTACAATGAGCAGTTCTTC.

This clone showed up just once. This sequence joins TRBV27 and TRBJ1-4, with D uncertain. The CDR3 spans 13 residues. Trimming removed 2 bases from V and 10 bases from J, with 11 bases in between. CDR1 is MNHEY and CDR2 is SMNVEV in the germline V gene (reference sequence). The CDR3 protein is CASSLQAGGKLFF. CDR3 sequence (DNA): TGTGCCAGCAGTTTACAAGCCGGCGGAAAACTGTTTTTT.

The CDR3 reads CASSFASGFTYNEQFF. The CDR3, as DNA: TGTGCCAGCAGTTTCGCTAGCGGGTTTACCTACAATGAGCAGTTCTTC. The V and J genes are TRBV28 and TRBJ2-1, with TRBD2 matching over 8 bases. This CDR3 is 16 amino acids long. V was clipped by 3 bases and J by 2 bases; unmatched bases: 6. Germline V CDR1 and CDR2: MDHEN, SYDVKM.

The chain employs TRBV2 and TRBJ2-1; TRBD2 matches at 10 bases. V lost 6 bases to trimming and J lost 0 bases; unmatched junction nucleotides: 2. CDR1 and CDR2 from the germline V gene are SNHLY and FYNNEI. This CDR3 spans 15 amino acids. Written as DNA, the CDR3 is TGTGCCAGCAGGATAGCGGGAGGCTCCTACAATGAGCAGTTCTTC. Translation gives CASRIAGGSYNEQFF.

This chain joins TRBV7-2 and TRBJ2-5; 10 bases match TRBD2. Germline V gene lookup returns CDR1 SGHTA and CDR2 FQGNSA. Germline trimming cut 6 bases from V and 5 bases from J; bases unmatched to any gene: 9. This CDR3 has 15 amino acids. CDR3 nucleotide sequence: TGTGCCAGCAGATCCCAGCGGGGGGGCGGCGAGACCCAGTACTTC. Translating it yields CASRSQRGGGETQYF.

This chain uses TRBV7-9 with TRBJ2-7; 14 bases match TRBD2. After removal of 4 bases from V and 5 bases from J, the junction contained 7 bases not matched to a gene. CDR3 length: 16 residues. From germline, CDR1 is SEHNR and CDR2 FQNEAQ (reference sequence). CDR3 DNA: TGTGCCAGCAGCTCGGGGACTAGCGGGAGTATCCACGAGCAGTACTTC. This encodes CASSSGTSGSIHEQYF.

This clone was seen a single time. This chain uses TRBV18 with TRBJ1-2; D is undetermined. CDR3 size: 14 residues. Trimming pared 3 bases from V and 0 bases from J, leaving 8 bases between. In germline, CDR1 is KGHSH, CDR2 LQKENI. The CDR3 reads CASSPSSSNYGYTF. The CDR3 coding sequence is TGTGCCAGCTCACCCTCCTCATCTAACTATGGCTACACCTTC.

This clone has a single count. This rearrangement joins TRBV29-1 to TRBJ2-3; 8 bases are shared with TRBD2. CDR1 and CDR2 (germline): SQVTM, ANQGSEA. The CDR3 contains 16 residues. V trimming: 7 bases; J trimming: 4 bases; junction bases outside the gene matches: 16. CDR3 nucleotides: TGCAGCGCCTCGGCCTGGGGCGGGAGGAGCTCAGATACGCAGTATTTT. Translating it yields CSASAWGGRSSDTQYF.

This chain's CDR3 is CASSTRQGPYGYTF. DNA for the CDR3: TGTGCCAGCAGTACCCGACAGGGTCCCTATGGCTACACCTTC. This chain joins TRBV28 and TRBJ1-2; 7 bases line up with TRBD1. V gave up 5 bases and J gave up 4 bases; unmatched junction bases: 7. The CDR3 has 14 residues. Germline-derived CDR1 and CDR2 are MDHEN and SYDVKM.

This chain connects TRBV9 to TRBJ1-1, with 9 bases that match TRBD1. V was pared by 3 bases and J by 5 bases, with 8 bases of the junction left unmatched. CDR1 and CDR2 from the germline V gene are SGDLS and YYNGEE. The CDR3 consists of 15 residues. DNA of the CDR3: TGTGCCAGCAGCGCCCAACAGGGGGCAGGAACTGAAGCTTTCTTT. Protein product: CASSAQQGAGTEAFF.

The chain joins TRBV7-6 to TRBJ2-1; 10 bases line up with TRBD2. CDR1 and CDR2 from the germline V gene are SGHVS and FNYEAQ. V shed 1 base and J 5 bases; nucleotides not matched to a gene: 5. CDR3 length: 16 amino acids. The CDR3, as DNA: TGTGCCAGCAGCTTAGGCCCTAGCGGGGGTCACAATGAGCAGTTCTTC. It encodes CASSLGPSGGHNEQFF.

V and J are TRBV12-5 and TRBJ2-5; D may be TRBD1 (5 bases). This CDR3 is built from 15 residues. Germline V gene lookup returns CDR1 LGHNT and CDR2 FRNRAP. V shed 0 bases and J shed 5 bases, with 13 bases lying between them. CDR3 amino acids: CASGLVRAKGETQYF. CDR3 coding DNA: TGTGCTAGTGGTTTGGTAAGAGCCAAGGGGGAGACCCAGTACTTC.

V gene TRBV7-9 combines with J gene TRBJ1-5; 11 nucleotides agree with TRBD1. V dropped 5 bases and J dropped 5; count of bases not matched to a gene: 5. The CDR3 is made up of 15 amino acids. Germline CDR1 and CDR2: SEHNR and FQNEAQ (reference sequence). The chain's CDR3 is CASSRTGGQDQPQHF. In DNA form, the CDR3 reads TGTGCCAGCAGCCGGACAGGGGGCCAAGATCAGCCCCAGCATTTT.

V and J are TRBV6-6 and TRBJ2-7; 9 positions agree with TRBD1. With V trimmed by 6 bases and J by 1 base, 1 base remained unmatched. The CDR3 runs to 13 residues. In germline, CDR1 is MNHNY, CDR2 SVGAGI (reference sequence). CDR3 in DNA: TGTGCCAGCAGAGGGACAGGGTCCTACGAGCAGTACTTC. This translates into CASRGTGSYEQYF.

Points on this clone: The DNA is left out, because the CDR3 cannot be placed on it with certainty; the CDR3 is given as TCRdb lists it. This chain joins TRBV7-2 and TRBJ2-3; the table's D call, TRBD1, was not checked against the DNA. Germline-derived CDR1 and CDR2 are SGHTA and FQGNSA. Both ends counted, the CDR3 spans 18 residues. The CDR3 region is CASSLVLRAGGPTDTQYF.

CDR3 nucleotide sequence: TGTGCCAGCTCACCACAGACAAGTCTTGCCTACGAGCAGTACGTC. Its protein is CASSPQTSLAYEQYV. The chain links TRBV18 to TRBJ2-7; D is uncertain. Germline CDR1 KGHSH, CDR2 LQKENI. V was shortened by 1 base and J by 2 bases, with 12 bases between the two germline ends. This CDR3 is built from 15 residues.

The chain couples TRBV10-1 to TRBJ2-1; 7 bases line up with TRBD2. CDR1 is WNHNN, CDR2 SYGVQD, per germline (reference sequence). CDR3 length equals 17 residues. The V and J ends lost 8 bases and 8 bases, in that order; junction bases with no gene match: 21. The CDR3 nucleotides are TGCGCCAGCTCCCAGGGTGGTGGCGGGAGTGGTTGGGATGAGCAGTTCTTC. It translates to CASSQGGGGSGWDEQFF.

V is TRBV6-1 and J is TRBJ2-1; D unclear. V was pared by 6 bases and J by 1 base, with 13 bases between. Germline assignment: CDR1 MNHNS and CDR2 SASEGT. This CDR3 comprises 15 residues. CDR3 DNA sequence: TGTGCCAGCAGAGACGTAGATCGGTCCTACAATGAGCAGTTCTTC. It is translated as CASRDVDRSYNEQFF.

As regards this clone: Germline and junction disagree at one end, which may indicate a read error. The CDR3 DNA reads as TGTGCTAGCAGCTCGGGACACCCGAACACCGGGGAGCTGTTTTTT. Protein sequence: CASSSGHPNTGELFF. The genes are TRBV7-7 and TRBJ2-2; D might be TRBD1 (6 bases). The CDR3 is made up of 15 amino acids. The germline V gene encodes CDR1 SSHAT and CDR2 FNYEAQ (reference sequence).

The chain uses TRBV21-1 and TRBJ2-5; TRBD2 is the table's D call, not checked against the DNA. TRBV21-1 is reported as a pseudogene. This CDR3 has 16 residues. CDR3 sequence: CASRLGSSGAQETQYF. CDR3 nucleotide sequence: TGTGCCAGCAGACTAGGGTCTAGCGGGGCCCAAGAGACCCAGTACTTC.

This chain uses TRBV5-4 with TRBJ2-3; the match to TRBD2 covers 12 bases. Germline CDR1 SGHNT, CDR2 YYREEE (reference sequence). V shed 4 bases, J shed 4 bases, and the junction held 7 bases outside the gene matches. The CDR3 spans 16 residues. The CDR3: CASSLRLAGDADTQYF. The CDR3 region has the DNA TGTGCCAGCAGCCTTCGACTAGCGGGAGATGCAGATACGCAGTATTTT.

CDR3 DNA sequence: TGTGCCACGGACGACAGCCCTCCAGGGGGAAACACCATATATTTT. This codes for CATDDSPPGGNTIYF. V and J are TRBV21-1 and TRBJ1-3; no check of the table's D call, TRBD1, against the DNA was made. TRBV21-1 is reported as a pseudogene. The CDR3 spans 15 residues.

The chain couples TRBV27 to TRBJ1-1; D is uncertain. CDR1 and CDR2 from the germline V gene are MNHEY and SMNVEV (reference sequence). Trimming removed 3 bases at V and 1 base at J, with 15 bases between. The CDR3 spans 16 residues. For the CDR3, the DNA is TGTGCCAGCAGTTTCTTGGACCGGAGAGGGAACACTGAAGCTTTCTTT. Protein product: CASSFLDRRGNTEAFF.

The chain employs TRBV5-6 and TRBJ2-2, with a weak D call TRBD1 (6 bases). Germline CDR1 is SGHDT and CDR2 is YYEEEE. Trimming stripped 0 bases from V and 0 bases from J, with 9 bases between. The CDR3 runs 16 residues. CDR3 sequence reads: CASSLGAGANTGELFF. The CDR3 DNA follows: TGTGCCAGCAGCTTGGGGGCAGGGGCGAACACCGGGGAGCTGTTTTTT.